The 21 T cell receptor beta chains given below trace back to one sample, sequenced in a study of T cells in Graves' hyperthyroidism and ophthalmopathy. RNA transcripts were the template for amplifying TCR beta CDR3 regions. The HTBI primer set was used in a first-round RT-PCR of the TCR CDR3. TCRdb reprocessed the multiplex PCR reads with MiXCR, giving one entry per CDR3 protein. The data show 360,000 or so distinct CDR3 sequences, about 16% seen once. Sequencing used blood. The receptors stem from a woman between 55 and 75 years old with Graves' ophthalmopathy.

This clonotype was counted only a few times. This chain connects TRBV24-1 to TRBJ2-1; D unclear. Trimming cost V 3 bases and J 5 bases, with 19 bases left between them. Germline CDR1 is KGHDR and CDR2 is SFDVKD. CDR3 size: 17 residues. The CDR3 DNA sequence: TGTGCCACCAGTGATATCGTCGGGCCTTCCTCGAACAATGAGCAGTTCTTC. Residues: CATSDIVGPSSNNEQFF.

This clonotype was observed at least ten times. The chain carries TRBV12-3 or TRBV12-4 and TRBJ2-1; TRBD1 aligns across 10 bases. The trim removed 1 base at V and 0 bases at J, leaving 6 bases unmatched. There are 18 residues in the CDR3. The CDR3 nucleotides read TGTGCCAGCAGTTTAGTTTCCGGGACAGGGGTCTCCTACAATGAGCAGTTCTTC. Translation gives CASSLVSGTGVSYNEQFF.

This clonotype has ten or more counts. The DNA for the CDR3 is TGCGCCAGCAGCTTGTCCCAAGCGGGAGGATGGGATACGCAGTATTTT. Protein product: CASSLSQAGGWDTQYF. This chain joins TRBV5-1 and TRBJ2-3; 9 nucleotides agree with TRBD2. Germline V gene lookup returns CDR1 SGHRS and CDR2 YFSETQ. This CDR3 has 16 amino acids. V gave up 1 base and J gave up 6 bases; unmatched junction bases: 9.

The J gene is TRBJ1-5, the V gene TRBV6-1, with 9 bases aligning to TRBD1. CDR1 is MNHNS and CDR2 is SASEGT in the germline V gene. There are 15 residues in the CDR3. The trim removed 6 bases at V and 5 bases at J, leaving 8 bases unmatched. The CDR3 sequence: CASRSPGQGYQPQHF. In nucleotides, the CDR3 is TGTGCCAGCAGATCCCCGGGACAGGGCTATCAGCCCCAGCATTTT.

This clonotype was counted many times. The chain combines TRBV6-5 with TRBJ1-4, with D unclear. The V gene's germline CDR1 is MNHEY and CDR2 SVGAGI. This CDR3 has 16 amino acids. Deletions cut 4 bases from V and 7 bases from J, with 19 bases between. The CDR3 region has the DNA TGTGCCAGCAGTTCCCGTGGCGGCCGGGGAGTTGAAAAACTGTTTTTT. Translating it yields CASSSRGGRGVEKLFF.

This clonotype has only a few counts. An end of the junction does not agree with germline; a read error may underlie this. V gene TRBV19 combines with J gene TRBJ1-5, with a tentative D call TRBD1 (6 bases). The germline V gene has CDR1 LNHDA and CDR2 SQIVND (reference sequence). The CDR3 totals 15 residues. CDR3 loop: CASSVYRDSNQPQHF. The DNA of the CDR3 is TGTGCCAGTAGTGTCTACAGGGATAGCAATCAGCCTCAGCATTTT.

This clonotype was counted at least ten times. The rearrangement uses TRBV12-3 or TRBV12-4 and TRBJ2-7; possibly TRBD1 for D (6 bases). V dropped 5 bases and J dropped 6 bases, with 11 bases sitting between them. The CDR3 extends over 12 amino acids. The CDR3 coding sequence is TGTGCCAGCAGTGCTCAGGGGAGCGAGCAGTACTTC. Translated: CASSAQGSEQYF.

This clonotype came up many times. The V and J genes are TRBV12-3 or TRBV12-4 and TRBJ1-1; weak D call: TRBD1 (6 bases). CDR3 length: 16 residues. V lost 6 bases, J lost 4 bases, and 21 bases lay in between. CDR3 protein: CASSPGTSGRGTEAFF. CDR3 coding DNA: TGTGCCAGCAGCCCCGGGACATCCGGGAGGGGCACTGAAGCTTTCTTT.

This clonotype appeared many times. In DNA form, the CDR3 reads TGTGCCAGCAGCTCCTTCGGTCAGCCCCAGCATTTT. Its protein is CASSSFGQPQHF. The genes are TRBV7-9 and TRBJ1-5, with D uncertain. The CDR3 totals 12 residues. CDR1 is SEHNR, CDR2 FQNEAQ, per germline (reference sequence). The germline V and J ends were trimmed by 4 bases and 6 bases, with 7 bases remaining between them.

The chain employs TRBV6-1 and TRBJ2-7; D is unresolved. Trimming removed 3 bases from V and 9 bases from J, with 6 bases in between. The CDR3 length is 10 residues. Germline V gives CDR1 MNHNS, CDR2 SASEGT. This CDR3 reads CASSDNRQYF. DNA for the CDR3: TGTGCCAGCAGTGATAATCGGCAGTACTTC.

In its sample, this clonotype was seen many times. The chain combines TRBV11-2 with TRBJ2-5; perhaps D is TRBD1 or TRBD2 (5 bases each). Per germline, CDR1 SGHAT and CDR2 FQNNGV. The CDR3 spans 15 residues. The V end lost 4 bases, the J end lost 2 bases, and 14 bases lay between the germline ends. CDR3 bases: TGTGCCAGCAGCTCACGTGGGGGACCACAAGAGACCCAGTACTTC. Translation: CASSSRGGPQETQYF.

This clonotype has a count of ten or more. The chain couples TRBV12-3 or TRBV12-4 to TRBJ1-5; tentatively, D is TRBD1 (6 bases). V dropped 5 bases and J dropped 7 bases, with 15 bases sitting between them. The CDR3 loop spans 14 amino acids. The CDR3 nucleotides read TGTGCCAGCAGTAAGATGACAGGCGGGCAGCCCCAGCATTTT. Translation: CASSKMTGGQPQHF.

This clonotype was seen at least ten times. The gene calls are TRBV3-1 and TRBJ2-5; 9 nucleotides line up with TRBD2. Unmatched junction bases numbered 8, after V lost 3 bases and J lost 9 bases. CDR1 and CDR2 (germline): LGHDT, YNNKEL (reference sequence). The CDR3 is 14 amino acids. CDR3 sequence: CASSQRLAEGAQYF. The CDR3 DNA reads as TGTGCCAGCAGCCAGAGACTAGCGGAGGGGGCCCAGTACTTC.

This clonotype was counted ten times or more. The J gene is TRBJ2-2, the V gene TRBV12-3 or TRBV12-4, with TRBD1 matching over 10 bases. V trimming: 8 bases; J trimming: 3 bases; junction bases outside the gene matches: 9. CDR3 length: 16 residues. DNA of the CDR3: TGTGCCAGCGCAGAACCGGGACAGGGGTACACCGGGGAGCTGTTTTTT. Protein product: CASAEPGQGYTGELFF.

There are a few counts of this clonotype. V usage is TRBV6-1 and J usage is TRBJ2-7; tentative D call: TRBD1 (6 bases). The CDR3 is 15 amino acids. Germline loops: CDR1 MNHNS, CDR2 SASEGT. Between the trimmed V and J ends, which lost 5 bases and 6 bases, there was a span of 20 bases. DNA for the CDR3: TGTGCCAGCAGTAGGGGTGGGGCAGGGGCAGTCGAGCAGTACTTC. It specifies CASSRGGAGAVEQYF.

The chain combines TRBV7-9 with TRBJ2-7; 8 nucleotides line up with TRBD1. Germline V gives CDR1 SEHNR, CDR2 FQNEAQ (reference sequence). Trimming removed 2 bases from V and 3 bases from J; junction bases left unmatched: 9. The CDR3 is 16 residues long. CDR3 sequence (DNA): TGTGCCAGCAGCTTACTGGGACAGGTACACCACTACGAGCAGTACTTC. It is translated as CASSLLGQVHHYEQYF.

This sequence joins TRBV29-1 and TRBJ2-7; tentative D call: TRBD2 (5 bases). The germline V gene encodes CDR1 SQVTM and CDR2 ANQGSEA. The V and J ends lost 7 bases and 1 base respectively, with 14 bases between them. The CDR3 loop spans 13 amino acids. The CDR3 region is CSAGGLASYEQYF. CDR3 bases: TGCAGCGCTGGAGGCCTAGCATCCTACGAGCAGTACTTC.

CDR3 in DNA: TGTGCCAGCAGTTTCCCCGGGACAGGGGGCGGGATGCACACTGAAGCTTTCTTT. As protein: CASSFPGTGGGMHTEAFF. V is TRBV28 and J is TRBJ1-1; the match to TRBD1 covers 12 bases. CDR1 is MDHEN and CDR2 is SYDVKM in the germline V gene. J gave up 3 bases and V 3 bases, and 11 bases lay outside the gene matches. The CDR3 spans 18 residues.

Ten or more counts support this clonotype. The gene calls are TRBV20-1 and TRBJ1-6; D is uncertain. The germline V gene encodes CDR1 DFQATT and CDR2 SNEGSKA (reference sequence). The CDR3 spans 15 residues. Trimming took 3 bases from V and 0 from J, leaving 9 bases between them. CDR3 loop: CSARGLSSYNSPLHF. In nucleotides, the CDR3 is TGCAGTGCTAGGGGCCTAAGCTCCTATAATTCACCCCTCCACTTT.

This clonotype was seen a few times. J is TRBJ2-2 and V is TRBV3-1; tentative D call: TRBD1 (6 bases). V dropped 1 base and J dropped 2 bases, with 17 bases sitting between them. The CDR3 has 18 amino acids. The germline V gene encodes CDR1 LGHDT and CDR2 YNNKEL (reference sequence). CDR3 nucleotides: TGTGCCAGCAGCCAAGTGACTCCAGGGGTAGCAAACACCGGGGAGCTGTTTTTT. Amino acid sequence: CASSQVTPGVANTGELFF.

The chain recombines TRBV7-8 with TRBJ1-6; no reliable D call. Per germline, CDR1 SGHVS and CDR2 FQNEAQ. Trimming cost V 5 bases and J 3 bases, with 8 bases left between them. The CDR3 has 14 amino acids. Here the CDR3 reads CASSPPGYNSPLHF. Written as DNA, the CDR3 is TGTGCCAGCAGCCCCCCGGGCTATAATTCACCCCTCCACTTT.